The 23 T cell receptor beta chains reported below all come from one sample, sequenced in a study of control samples from healthy donors and cancer patients. Generated by immunoSEQ multiplex PCR, the TCRdb table keeps only in-frame clones and is missing some. The sample holds around 51,000 clones; 80% are singletons and the top ten take about a tenth. Sequencing was carried out using blood. The receptors derive from a man in his sixties or seventies in good health.

The count of this clone is one. This chain links TRBV6-5 with TRBJ1-1; D gene uncertain. This CDR3 is 15 amino acids long. V was trimmed by 0 bases and J by 3 bases, leaving 11 bases between them. Germline V gene lookup returns CDR1 MNHEY and CDR2 SVGAGI. This CDR3 reads CASSYSRVADTEAFF. The CDR3 bases are TGTGCCAGCAGTTACTCGCGGGTAGCCGACACTGAAGCTTTCTTT.

The rearrangement uses TRBV19 and TRBJ1-1; D is possibly TRBD1 (5 bases). The CDR3 loop spans 12 amino acids. Trimming removed 9 bases at V and 5 bases at J, with 13 bases between. CDR1 is LNHDA and CDR2 is SQIVND in the germline V gene (reference sequence). The DNA of the CDR3 is TGTGCCAGCCGACCCCAGGGAACTGAAGCTTTCTTT. It yields the protein CASRPQGTEAFF.

The chain joins TRBV15 to TRBJ1-1; D uncertain. Germline CDR1 reads LNHNV; CDR2 reads YYDKDF (reference sequence). The ends were cut back, 0 bases at V and 5 bases at J, with 13 bases in the middle. CDR3 length: 15 amino acids. CDR3 amino acids: CATSRDPLERTEAFF. The CDR3 nucleotides read TGTGCCACCAGCAGAGATCCCCTTGAGCGTACTGAAGCTTTCTTT. Based on the CDR3 plus reference TRBV15 and TRBJ1-1, the full variable domain is DAMVIQNPRYQVTQFGKPVTLSCSQTLNHNVMYWYQQKSSQAPKLLFHYYDKDFNNEADTPDNFQSRRPNTSFCFLDIRSPGLGDTAMYLCATSRDPLERTEAFFGQGTRLTVV.

The rearrangement uses TRBV9 and TRBJ2-7, with TRBD1 matching over 9 bases. The CDR3 is 16 amino acids. V lost 4 bases and J lost 1; bases outside the gene matches: 9. Germline V lookup: CDR1 SGDLS, CDR2 YYNGEE. This CDR3 is CASSPRAGTGSYEQYF. In nucleotides, the CDR3 is TGTGCCAGCAGCCCACGAGCCGGGACAGGGTCCTACGAGCAGTACTTC.

J is TRBJ2-3 and V is TRBV10-3; D unclear. CDR1 is ENHRY, CDR2 SYGVKD, per germline. The CDR3 runs 15 residues. The V end lost 2 bases, the J end lost 3 bases, and 12 bases lay between the germline ends. The chain's CDR3 is CAISERFPRTDTQYF. Written as DNA, the CDR3 is TGTGCCATCAGTGAGCGATTTCCCCGGACAGATACGCAGTATTTT.

CDR3 sequence (DNA): TGTGCCAGCTCACCATCTCCCCGCTACGAGCAGTACTTC. It is translated as CASSPSPRYEQYF. V and J are TRBV18 and TRBJ2-7; no definite D call. From germline, CDR1 is KGHSH and CDR2 LQKENI. This CDR3 spans 13 amino acids. The V and J ends lost 2 bases and 3 bases respectively, with 8 bases between them.

The chain uses TRBV28 and TRBJ1-5; D unclear. CDR1 MDHEN and CDR2 SYDVKM come from the germline V gene. V was clipped by 8 bases and J by 3 bases, with 5 bases between them. The CDR3 loop spans 11 amino acids. The CDR3 is CASRSNQPQHF. CDR3 in DNA: TGTGCCAGCCGTTCCAATCAGCCCCAGCATTTT.

This chain connects TRBV2 to TRBJ2-3; 16 nucleotides align to TRBD2. After removal of 11 bases from V and 6 bases from J, the junction contained 11 bases not matched to a gene. In germline, CDR1 is SNHLY, CDR2 FYNNEI. The CDR3 covers 16 residues. The DNA of the CDR3 is TGTGCCGTCGCCGGGACTAGCGGGAGGGCCTCGGATACGCAGTATTTT. This codes for CAVAGTSGRASDTQYF. Drawing the rest from reference TRBV2 and TRBJ2-3, the complete variable domain is EPEVTQTPSHQVTQMGQEVILRCVPISNHLYFYWYRQILGQKVEFLVSFYNNEISEKSEIFDDQFSVERPDGSNFTLKIRSTKLEDSAMYFCAVAGTSGRASDTQYFGPGTRLTVL.

J is TRBJ1-2 and V is TRBV28, with D uncertain. The CDR3 has 13 amino acids. Trimming took off 2 bases at V and 0 bases at J, with 4 bases between the two ends. Looked up from germline, CDR1 is MDHEN and CDR2 is SYDVKM. The CDR3 coding sequence is TGTGCCAGCAGTTTAGGAGCTAACTATGGCTACACCTTC. It codes for CASSLGANYGYTF.

The chain employs TRBV29-1 and TRBJ1-5; the D is unclear. Germline V gene sequence: CDR1 SQVTM, CDR2 ANQGSEA. With 5 bases removed from V and 7 bases from J, the gap between germline ends came to 24 bases. The CDR3 loop spans 16 amino acids. The CDR3 sequence: CSVLEGPDLPDQPQHF. The CDR3 DNA reads as TGCAGCGTTTTGGAAGGGCCTGACCTACCGGACCAGCCCCAGCATTTT. The variable domain in full, with the rest retrieved from reference TRBV29-1 and TRBJ1-5, is SAVISQKPSRDICQRGTSLTIQCQVDSQVTMMFWYRQQPGQSLTLIATANQGSEATYESGFVIDKFPISRPNLTFSTLTVSNMSPEDSSIYLCSVLEGPDLPDQPQHFGDGTRLSIL.

The rearrangement joins TRBV18 to TRBJ1-1, with a weak D call TRBD1 (6 bases). Trimming cost V 8 bases and J 0 bases, with 13 bases left between them. Germline V CDR1 and CDR2: KGHSH, LQKENI. The CDR3 consists of 14 residues. CDR3 coding DNA: TGTGCCAGCACTACAGGGACTTTGAACACTGAAGCTTTCTTT. Protein product: CASTTGTLNTEAFF.

The J gene is TRBJ2-5, the V gene TRBV7-2, with 7 bases matching TRBD2. V dropped 2 bases and J dropped 1; count of bases not matched to a gene: 1. The CDR3 is made up of 14 amino acids. The germline CDR1 and CDR2 sequences are SGHTA and FQGNSA. CDR3 in DNA: TGTGCCAGCAGCTTAACGGGGGGCCAAGAGACCCAGTACTTC. The encoded protein is CASSLTGGQETQYF.

This chain links TRBV5-6 with TRBJ2-5; a possible D gene is TRBD2 (6 bases). V dropped 4 bases and J dropped 5 bases, with 6 bases sitting between them. The CDR3 is 11 amino acids. The germline gives CDR1 SGHDT, CDR2 YYEEEE. This CDR3 is CASSRGETQYF. The CDR3 coding sequence is TGTGCCAGCAGCCGGGGGGAGACCCAGTACTTC.

The chain links TRBV5-1 to TRBJ1-6; D is ambiguous. The germline V and J ends were trimmed by 0 bases and 7 bases, with 5 bases remaining between them. The CDR3 extends over 13 amino acids. CDR1 is SGHRS and CDR2 is YFSETQ in the germline V gene. CDR3 DNA sequence: TGCGCCAGCAGCTTGGAAGGGAATTCACCCCTCCACTTT. Its translation: CASSLEGNSPLHF.

The chain combines TRBV3-1 (or the pseudogene TRBV3-2) with TRBJ2-1; no firm D call. V was cut by 0 bases and J by 4 bases, with 10 bases left in between. The germline V gene has CDR1 LGHDT and CDR2 YNNKEL (reference sequence). The CDR3 runs 15 residues. CDR3 DNA: TGTGCCAGCAGCCAAGATGTTGGGGATTACAATGAGCAGTTCTTC. The encoded protein is CASSQDVGDYNEQFF.

J is TRBJ2-6 and V is TRBV11-2; D ambiguous. The CDR3 totals 16 residues. Trimming took off 2 bases at V and 0 bases at J, with 8 bases between the two ends. Germline V gives CDR1 SGHAT, CDR2 FQNNGV. Here the CDR3 reads CASSLFPDSGANVLTF. DNA for the CDR3: TGTGCCAGCAGCTTATTTCCGGACTCTGGGGCCAACGTCCTGACTTTC.

The chain carries TRBV15 and TRBJ2-7; perhaps D is TRBD1 or TRBD2 (5 bases each). The CDR3 spans 16 residues. Trimming stripped 1 base from V and 3 bases from J, with 16 bases between. From germline, CDR1 is LNHNV and CDR2 YYDKDF (reference sequence). The CDR3 coding sequence is TGTGCCACCAGCAGAGCCTCCGGGACGGTATTCTACGAGCAGTACTTC. The encoded protein is CATSRASGTVFYEQYF. Based on the CDR3 plus reference TRBV15 and TRBJ2-7, the full variable domain is DAMVIQNPRYQVTQFGKPVTLSCSQTLNHNVMYWYQQKSSQAPKLLFHYYDKDFNNEADTPDNFQSRRPNTSFCFLDIRSPGLGDTAMYLCATSRASGTVFYEQYFGPGTRLTVT.

The V gene is TRBV5-1, the J gene TRBJ2-2, with D possibly being TRBD1 (5 bases). With 0 bases removed from V and 2 bases from J, the gap between germline ends came to 11 bases. Germline assignment: CDR1 SGHRS and CDR2 YFSETQ. The CDR3 has 16 residues. CDR3 DNA: TGCGCCAGCAGCTTGGGACAGCCAATTAACACCGGGGAGCTGTTTTTT. Its translation is CASSLGQPINTGELFF.

The chain couples TRBV5-4 to TRBJ2-1, with D hard to call. There are 15 residues in the CDR3. Trimming pared 2 bases from V and 0 bases from J, leaving 9 bases between. Germline CDR1 reads SGHNT; CDR2 reads YYREEE (reference sequence). Written as DNA, the CDR3 is TGTGCCAGCAGCTTAGACGGCAGCTCCTACAATGAGCAGTTCTTC. This gives the protein CASSLDGSSYNEQFF. Supplemented by reference TRBV5-4 and TRBJ2-1, the full variable domain reads ETGVTQSPTHLIKTRGQQVTLRCSSQSGHNTVSWYQQALGQGPQFIFQYYREEENGRGNFPPRFSGLQFPNYSSELNVNALELDDSALYLCASSLDGSSYNEQFFGPGTRLTVL.

This chain uses TRBV2 with TRBJ1-2; D unclear. Between the trimmed V and J ends, which lost 5 bases and 1 base, there was a span of 8 bases. Germline assignment: CDR1 SNHLY and CDR2 FYNNEI. This CDR3 spans 13 amino acids. The CDR3 coding sequence is TGTGCCAGCAGTCAAGACCTTAACTATGGCTACACCTTC. This gives the protein CASSQDLNYGYTF.

CDR3 nucleotides: TGTGCCAGCAGTTCCGGGACAGGGACCTATCAGCCCCAGCATTTT. Protein: CASSSGTGTYQPQHF. The chain has TRBV6-5 and TRBJ1-5; 9 bases are a match to TRBD1. Germline V gene sequence: CDR1 MNHEY, CDR2 SVGAGI. CDR3 length: 15 residues. The V and J ends lost 4 bases and 5 bases, in that order; junction bases with no gene match: 6.

The chain uses TRBV3-1 (or the pseudogene TRBV3-2) and TRBJ1-1; D is unresolved. Trimming cost V 1 base and J 7 bases, with 4 bases left between them. In germline, CDR1 is LGHDT, CDR2 YNNKEL (reference sequence). The CDR3 loop spans 11 amino acids. CDR3 residues: CASSQALEAFF. The CDR3 region has the DNA TGTGCCAGCAGCCAAGCCCTTGAAGCTTTCTTT.

The chain carries TRBV19 and TRBJ2-3, with TRBD2 identical over 12 bases. Germline values: CDR1 LNHDA, CDR2 SQIVND (reference sequence). The J segment lost 4 bases and the V segment lost 6 bases, leaving 14 bases of the junction unmatched. This CDR3 region has 18 residues. As DNA, the CDR3 is TGTGCCAGTAGCCCCCGGACTAGCGGGGTAAGGATGGCAGATACGCAGTATTTT. Its translation is CASSPRTSGVRMADTQYF.